A selection of T cell receptor beta chains follows, all from one sample in a study of blood T cell repertoires in COVID-19. The assay was immunoSEQ multiplex PCR, and TCRdb's table has in-frame clones only and misses some. Here the sample spans about 220,000 clones, around 80% being singletons. The source material was peripheral blood. The receptors originated from a woman aged 60-70 years who had recovered from COVID-19. CDR3s include the opening cysteine and the closing phenylalanine or tryptophan. D genes are given only for firm matches. Clone size appears in some rows only: once, few, many, or a class for an expanded clone.

D gene,V gene,J gene,clone size,CDR3 protein,CDR3 DNA
TRBD1,TRBV11-2,TRBJ2-2,NA,CASSDRDRVFGELFF,TGTGCCAGCAGCGACCGGGACAGGGTGTTCGGGGAGCTGTTTTTT
NA,TRBV3-1/TRBV3-2,TRBJ1-5,NA,CASSQEADSNQPQHF,TGTGCCAGCAGCCAAGAAGCGGATAGCAATCAGCCCCAGCATTTT
NA,TRBV3-1/TRBV3-2,TRBJ2-1,NA,CASSDRASGYNEQFF,TGTGCCAGCAGCGACAGGGCTAGCGGGTACAATGAGCAGTTCTTC
NA,TRBV15,TRBJ1-1,NA,CATSRGLGGTEAFF,TGTGCCACCAGCAGAGGTTTGGGGGGAACTGAAGCTTTCTTT
NA,TRBV7-9,TRBJ2-5,few,CASSEGVSETQYF,TGTGCCAGCAGCGAAGGGGTGTCAGAGACCCAGTACTTC
NA,TRBV30,TRBJ1-5,NA,CAWRGGVGDQPQHF,TGTGCCTGGAGGGGGGGGGTGGGGGATCAGCCCCAGCATTTT
NA,TRBV10-3,TRBJ2-3,once,CAISPLGLKDTDTQYF,TGTGCCATCAGTCCCCTGGGACTGAAAGACACAGATACGCAGTATTTT
TRBD2,TRBV11-1,TRBJ2-3,NA,CASSSSGGEQDTQYF,TGTGCCAGCAGCTCTAGCGGGGGGGAACAAGATACGCAGTATTTT
TRBD1,TRBV19,TRBJ1-1,NA,CATGRDSNFMNTEAFF,TGTGCCACTGGGCGGGACAGTAATTTCATGAACACTGAAGCTTTCTTT
TRBD2,TRBV7-2,TRBJ2-7,NA,CASSLASGSYEQYF,TGTGCCAGCAGCTTAGCTAGCGGGTCCTACGAGCAGTACTTC
TRBD1,TRBV4-2,TRBJ1-3,NA,CASTGTGGYTIYF,TGTGCCAGCACCGGGACAGGCGGATACACCATATATTTT
NA,TRBV9,TRBJ1-3,NA,CASSVGAGGPSGNTIYF,TGTGCCAGCAGCGTAGGTGCGGGGGGCCCCTCTGGAAACACCATATATTTT
TRBD2,TRBV4-2,TRBJ2-7,once,CASSQEGGLAYEQYF,TGTGCCAGCAGCCAAGAGGGGGGACTAGCCTACGAGCAGTACTTC
TRBD1,TRBV7-8,TRBJ1-4,NA,CASSSRDRENEKLFF,TGTGCCAGCAGCTCTAGGGACAGGGAGAATGAAAAACTGTTTTTT